These 30 T cell receptor beta chains share one sample of origin, sequenced in a study of tumor-infiltrating lymphocytes in primary liver carcinoma. The input was approximately 0.45 ug total RNA; TCR beta cDNA was made from it with a constant-region primer. Slightly modified ARM-PCR served as the procedure for the TCR beta libraries. These libraries came from three rounds of nested multiplex PCR. Investigators reported that the first two PCR rounds, at roughly 10 cycles each, used TRBV1-TRBV30 forward primers with a C-beta reverse primer. From the multiplex PCR reads, TCRdb called clonotypes with MiXCR, one entry per CDR3 protein. The top ten clones hold 7.5% to 10% of a sample with 95,000 to 150,000 distinct CDR3 sequences, under 70% of them seen once. Co-extracted RNA and DNA came from about 20-30 mg of unsorted bulk tissue. Input material: tumor-adjacent normal liver tissue. Receptor source: a woman in her fifties or sixties with primary liver carcinoma and hepatitis B virus infection.

Written as DNA, the CDR3 is TGTGCCAGCACCGTACGGGGGTACAATGAGCAGTTCTTC. This translates into CASTVRGYNEQFF. The J gene is TRBJ2-1, the V gene TRBV28, with a tentative D call TRBD2 (6 bases). Germline CDR1 is MDHEN and CDR2 is SYDVKM. V was cut by 7 bases and J by 4 bases, with 11 bases left in between. The CDR3 contains 13 residues.

On this clonotype: With a much larger clone just one base away, this may be a read error. In DNA, the CDR3 is TGTGCCAGCAGCCTCCGGACAGGGGGAAACACTGAACCTTTCTTT. This encodes CASSLRTGGNTEPFF. The V call is TRBV7-9, the J call TRBJ1-1, with 10 bases that match TRBD1. The germline V gene encodes CDR1 SEHNR and CDR2 FQNEAQ (reference sequence). The CDR3 is made up of 15 amino acids. Filled out from reference TRBV7-9 and TRBJ1-1, the complete variable domain reads DTGVSQNPRHKITKRGQNVTFRCDPISEHNRLYWYRQTLGQGPEFLTYFQNEAQLEKSRLLSDRFSAERPKGSFSTLEIQRTEQGDSAMYLCASSLRTGGNTEPFFGQGTRLTVV.

As to this clonotype: The conserved final phenylalanine or tryptophan is absent from the CDR3, which likely points to a read error. V usage is TRBV11-2 and J usage is TRBJ1-6, with TRBD1 identical over 8 bases. CDR3 size: 12 residues. Trimming removed 5 bases from V and 16 bases from J; junction bases left unmatched: 7. Germline assignment: CDR1 SGHAT and CDR2 FQNNGV. CDR3 DNA: TGTGCCAGCAGCCCCGGGACAGGAGAACTCCACTCT. Protein product: CASSPGTGELHS.

Concerning this clonotype itself: A much larger clonotype is one base distant, so this may be a read error. The chain links TRBV30 to TRBJ2-1; D unclear. Germline CDR1 is GTSNPN and CDR2 is SVGIG (reference sequence). The V end was cut by 1 base, the J end by 6 bases, with 10 bases between. This CDR3 spans 13 amino acids. The CDR3 here is CAWSAGESNEQFF. The CDR3 DNA reads TGTGCCTGGAGTGCCGGAGAAAGCAATGAGCAGTTCTTC.

As concerns this clonotype: Relative to the germline gene, one junction end is altered; a read error may explain this. The chain recombines TRBV28 with TRBJ2-5, with 10 positions matching TRBD1. There are 16 residues in the CDR3. Germline CDR1 is MDHEN and CDR2 is SYDVKM. CDR3 in DNA: TGTACCAGCAGTTCCACCGGGACAGGGGAAGGAGGGACCCAGTACTTC. Protein sequence: CTSSSTGTGEGGTQYF.

As regards this clonotype: At one of its ends the junction is not consistent with the germline gene, which may arise from a read error. J is TRBJ1-1 and V is TRBV29-1; TRBD1 agrees at 9 bases. CDR3 length: 16 amino acids. Germline CDR1 is SQVTM and CDR2 is ANQGSEA. The CDR3 loop is CNVDQVTGTGRREAFF. CDR3 nucleotide sequence: TGTAACGTTGACCAAGTCACTGGGACAGGGCGTCGAGAAGCTTTCTTT.

This clonotype has ten or more counts. V gene TRBV7-8 combines with J gene TRBJ2-4; D is unresolved. Germline lookup yields CDR1 SGHVS and CDR2 FQNEAQ. V lost 2 bases and J 7 bases, leaving 12 bases between the germline ends. There are 14 residues in the CDR3. The CDR3 region is CASSLSGLVNIQYF. The CDR3 nucleotides read TGTGCCAGCAGCTTATCAGGCCTGGTTAACATTCAGTACTTC.

This clonotype was counted a single time. One end of the junction does not line up with germline, which may come from a read error. The rearrangement uses TRBV6-6 and TRBJ2-3; 8 nucleotides agree with TRBD1. CDR3 length: 17 residues. The germline CDR1 and CDR2 sequences are MNHNY and SVGAGI (reference sequence). CDR3 nucleotide sequence: TGTGCCAACAGTACCTGGACAGGGAGGAGTGGCACAGATACGCAGTATTTT. Translating gives CANSTWTGRSGTDTQYF.

This sequence joins TRBV20-1 and TRBJ2-4, with 7 bases identical to TRBD2. V was pared by 2 bases and J by 8 bases, with 6 bases of the junction left unmatched. The CDR3 is made up of 13 amino acids. Germline loops: CDR1 DFQATT, CDR2 SNEGSKA (reference sequence). This CDR3 reads CSARWRESYIQYF. The CDR3 nucleotides are TGCAGTGCTAGATGGCGGGAGAGTTACATTCAGTACTTC.

V usage is TRBV28 and J usage is TRBJ2-3, with D uncertain. The CDR3 spans 14 residues. CDR1 is MDHEN, CDR2 SYDVKM, per germline. The CDR3 protein is CAGSFVDYTDTQYF. The CDR3 nucleotides read TGTGCTGGCAGTTTTGTTGATTACACAGATACGCAGTATTTT.

Concerning this clonotype itself: A read error may produce the germline difference seen at one junction end. This chain's CDR3 is CASSLGRLDTYEQYF. The CDR3 DNA follows: TGTGCCAGCAGCTTAGGTCGACTAGATACCTACGAACAGTACTTC. V usage is TRBV11-2 and J usage is TRBJ2-7, with D tentatively TRBD2 (6 bases). The CDR3 runs 15 residues. Germline V gene sequence: CDR1 SGHAT, CDR2 FQNNGV.

Points on this clonotype: Being one base from a much bigger clone, this may be a read error. The rearrangement uses TRBV7-9 and TRBJ2-1, with 8 bases lining up with TRBD2. This CDR3 region has 15 residues. Germline CDR1 and CDR2: SEHNR and FQNEAQ (reference sequence). CDR3 sequence reads: CANSLFGRGDNEQFF. DNA of the CDR3: TGTGCCAACAGCTTATTCGGGAGGGGCGACAATGAGCAGTTCTTC.

The rearrangement uses TRBV7-8 and TRBJ2-1, with TRBD2 matching over 10 bases. CDR3 length: 19 residues. CDR1 is SGHVS and CDR2 is FQNEAQ in the germline V gene. Trimming at V came to 7 bases and at J to 9 bases, leaving 24 bases not matched to a gene. The CDR3 bases are TGTGCCAGCAACTCCCCACTAGCGGGACATCTACCCCTCTCTATTGAGCAGTTCTTC. Translated, it gives CASNSPLAGHLPLSIEQFF.

This clonotype was found a few times. A junction boundary mismatches the germline segment, possibly from a read error. The V call is TRBV29-1, the J call TRBJ2-7; 9 positions match TRBD1. The CDR3 runs to 15 residues. CDR1 is SQVTM and CDR2 is ANQGSEA in the germline V gene. The CDR3 here is CGVEGPFTGGYEQYF. The DNA of the CDR3 is TGCGGCGTTGAGGGACCCTTTACAGGGGGCTACGAGCAATACTTC.

The CDR3 DNA is TGTGCCAGCAGCTACGATCCGGGACAGGGGCGCACCGGGGAGCTGTTTTTT. It translates to CASSYDPGQGRTGELFF. The V call is TRBV7-9, the J call TRBJ2-2; 10 bases fit TRBD1. V shed 4 bases and J 4 bases; nucleotides not matched to a gene: 9. The CDR3 consists of 17 residues. CDR1 is SEHNR, CDR2 FQNEAQ, per germline (reference sequence).

In its sample, this clonotype was seen once. A much more abundant neighbour one base away suggests this may be a read error. The chain is built from TRBV5-1 and TRBJ1-2; D gene uncertain. The CDR3 has 13 residues. CDR1 is SGHRS and CDR2 is YFSETQ in the germline V gene. Trimming took off 4 bases at V and 0 bases at J, with 7 bases between the two ends. CDR3 amino acids: CASSTTANYGYTF. The DNA of the CDR3 is TGCGCCAGCAGCACGACGGCTAACTATGGCTACACCTTC. Filled out from reference TRBV5-1 and TRBJ1-2, the complete variable domain reads KAGVTQTPRYLIKTRGQQVTLSCSPISGHRSVSWYQQTPGQGLQFLFEYFSETQRNKGNFPGRFSGRQFSNSRSEMNVSTLELGDSALYLCASSTTANYGYTFGSGTRLTVV.

The chain employs TRBV29-1 and TRBJ2-1, with D possibly matching TRBD2 (6 bases). CDR3 size: 13 residues. Germline CDR1 SQVTM, CDR2 ANQGSEA. The CDR3 region is CSSRRASHNEQFF. In DNA form, the CDR3 reads TGCAGTTCCCGGAGGGCCAGTCACAATGAGCAGTTCTTC.

Notes on this clonotype: A much larger clonotype is one base distant, so this may be a read error. Given the absence of the conserved phenylalanine or tryptophan at the CDR3 end, a read error is likely. The V gene is TRBV12-3 or TRBV12-4, the J gene TRBJ2-3; D not certain. The V end was cut by 4 bases, the J end by 4 bases, with 9 bases between. This CDR3 spans 13 amino acids. The CDR3 sequence is CASSSSGPDTQYY. The CDR3 nucleotides read TGTGCCAGCAGTTCGAGTGGCCCAGATACGCAGTATTAT.

This clonotype was found a few times. It is likely a read error, because the conserved phenylalanine at the end of the CDR3 is missing. V usage is TRBV11-3 and J usage is TRBJ2-1, with a tentative D call TRBD2 (5 bases). CDR3 length equals 16 residues. The ends were cut back, 0 bases at V and 12 bases at J, with 21 bases in the middle. CDR1 and CDR2 from the germline V gene are SGHNT and YENEEA. The CDR3 spells CASSLDSVLARDGQFS. As DNA, the CDR3 is TGTGCCAGCAGCTTAGATAGTGTCCTAGCTCGCGATGGGCAGTTCTCC.

The chain links TRBV20-1 to TRBJ1-2; 7 bases are a match to TRBD1. This CDR3 spans 14 amino acids. Germline V lookup: CDR1 DFQATT, CDR2 SNEGSKA (reference sequence). Trimming at V came to 1 base and at J to 1 base, leaving 3 bases not matched to a gene. In nucleotides, the CDR3 is TGCAGTGCTAGAGGGACAGGAAATAACTATGGCTACACCTTC. It encodes CSARGTGNNYGYTF.

The rearrangement joins TRBV29-1 to TRBJ2-6, with unresolved D. The CDR3 contains 12 residues. From germline, CDR1 is SQVTM and CDR2 ANQGSEA. This chain's CDR3 is CSVIAGANVLTF. CDR3 sequence (DNA): TGCAGTGTTATCGCTGGGGCCAACGTCCTGACTTTC.

As regards this clonotype: A much larger clone differs from this one at a single base, so this may be a read error. The rearrangement links TRBV7-6 to TRBJ2-1, with TRBD2 matching 8 bases. The CDR3 totals 15 residues. V lost 5 bases to trimming and J lost 7 bases; unmatched junction nucleotides: 10. Germline V lookup: CDR1 SGHVS, CDR2 FNYEAQ. CDR3 in DNA: TGTGCCAGCAGCCCCATCCGGGAGGGCCAGAATGAGCAGTTCTTC. It codes for CASSPIREGQNEQFF.

In regard to this clonotype: A much larger clone is a single base away; this may be a read error. The genes are TRBV7-9 and TRBJ1-2; a possible D gene is TRBD1 (5 bases). CDR1 is SEHNR and CDR2 is FQNEAQ in the germline V gene (reference sequence). V was pared by 5 bases and J by 7 bases, with 20 bases between. The CDR3 has 15 amino acids. CDR3 coding DNA: TGTGCCAGCAGCCGAGAGTCGGGACGGCACACTGGCTACACCTTC. Translating it yields CASSRESGRHTGYTF.

In the case of this clonotype: A much larger clone differs from this one at a single base, so this may be a read error. The chain combines TRBV7-9 with TRBJ2-1, with 15 bases fitting TRBD2. Germline CDR1 reads SEHNR; CDR2 reads FQNEAQ (reference sequence). CDR3 length: 17 residues. V dropped 5 bases and J dropped 4; count of bases not matched to a gene: 6. CDR3 DNA: TGTGCCAGCAGCCGCGGACTAGCGGGAGGGGTTTACAATGAGCAGTTCTTC. It encodes CASSRGLAGGVYNEQFF. Complete variable domain (other parts from reference TRBV7-9 and TRBJ2-1): DTGVSQNPRHKITKRGQNVTFRCDPISEHNRLYWYRQTLGQGPEFLTYFQNEAQLEKSRLLSDRFSAERPKGSFSTLEIQRTEQGDSAMYLCASSRGLAGGVYNEQFFGPGTRLTVL.

Concerning this clonotype itself: This may come from a read error, since a much larger clone is one base off. The chain links TRBV7-8 to TRBJ2-7; 10 bases fit TRBD1. CDR1 is SGHVS, CDR2 FQNEAQ, per germline. The CDR3 extends over 16 amino acids. The CDR3 protein is CVSSLAGQGTVYEQYF. The CDR3 nucleotides read TGTGTCAGCAGCTTAGCGGGACAGGGGACGGTATACGAGCAGTACTTC.

Worth noting for this clonotype: Germline is not matched at one junction end, which may reflect a read error. The J gene is TRBJ1-1, the V gene TRBV5-1; D may be TRBD1 (5 bases). The CDR3 is 14 amino acids. Germline CDR1 SGHRS, CDR2 YFSETQ. CDR3 region: CPSSTGVMNTEAFF. The CDR3 nucleotides are TGCCCCAGCAGTACAGGAGTCATGAACACTGAAGCTTTCTTT.

The chain combines TRBV11-3 with TRBJ2-7; TRBD1 agrees at 12 bases. V lost 7 bases to trimming and J lost 4 bases; unmatched junction nucleotides: 8. The CDR3 extends over 15 amino acids. CDR1 and CDR2 (germline): SGHNT, YENEEA. The CDR3 DNA follows: TGTGCCAGCAACCCTGGGACAGGGGGCAAGTACGAGCAGTACTTC. The encoded protein is CASNPGTGGKYEQYF.

Regarding this clonotype: Given a much more abundant clone one base away, this may be a read error. The chain is built from TRBV28 and TRBJ2-1, with unresolved D. The germline V gene has CDR1 MDHEN and CDR2 SYDVKM. The CDR3 runs to 12 residues. Deletions cut 7 bases from V and 12 bases from J, with 16 bases between. The CDR3 is CASNFLRVRQFF. CDR3 DNA: TGTGCCAGCAATTTCCTTAGGGTGAGGCAGTTCTTC.

As concerns this clonotype: An end of the junction differs from the germline gene, which may be a read error. The V and J genes are TRBV11-2 and TRBJ2-7, with 7 bases that match TRBD1. The CDR3 has 15 amino acids. The germline V gene has CDR1 SGHAT and CDR2 FQNNGV. The CDR3 reads CASSLDRALTYEDYF. Written as DNA, the CDR3 is TGTGCCAGTAGCTTAGACAGGGCGTTAACCTACGAGGATTACTTC.

The chain recombines TRBV7-9 with TRBJ2-5; perhaps D is TRBD1 or TRBD2 (5 bases each). Trimming took off 5 bases at V and 9 bases at J, with 19 bases between the two ends. This CDR3 has 14 amino acids. Germline CDR1 SEHNR, CDR2 FQNEAQ (reference sequence). The CDR3 bases are TGTGCCAGCAGCATAGACTTGGGGGTGGGGGCCCAGTACTTC. Protein sequence: CASSIDLGVGAQYF.